These 11 T cell receptor beta chains were all obtained from the same sample, sequenced in a study of cytomegalovirus exposure and HLA in healthy donors. PCR was performed using 60 Vbeta and 13 Jbeta primers. The protocol was immunoSEQ multiplex PCR, while the TCRdb copy is restricted to in-frame clones and leaves out a portion. The sample lists about 160,000 clones; 60% to 85% were seen once. Sequencing input: PBMCs. All receptors derive from a woman aged 30 to 39 in good health and CMV-seronegative.

The V and J genes are TRBV7-9 and TRBJ2-7; D call uncertain. V was pared by 5 bases and J by 2 bases, with 10 bases between. The CDR3 loop spans 13 amino acids. Germline V gene sequence: CDR1 SEHNR, CDR2 FQNEAQ (reference sequence). CDR3: CASSLRGAYEQYF. DNA for the CDR3: TGTGCCAGCAGCCTACGTGGTGCCTACGAGCAGTACTTC.

V and J are TRBV30 and TRBJ2-1, with 8 bases aligning to TRBD2. The junction had 14 bases not matched to a gene; V was cut back by 5 bases and J by 5 bases. This CDR3 is built from 16 residues. The V gene's germline CDR1 is GTSNPN and CDR2 SVGIG (reference sequence). The CDR3 bases are TGTGCCTGGGGACCCTTAGGAGCGGGGGTAGACAATGAGCAGTTCTTC. It yields the protein CAWGPLGAGVDNEQFF.

V usage is TRBV18 and J usage is TRBJ1-1, with D unclear. Deletions cut 3 bases from V and 4 bases from J, with 12 bases between. The V gene's germline CDR1 is KGHSH and CDR2 LQKENI. The CDR3 is made up of 14 amino acids. The CDR3 nucleotides are TGTGCCAGCTCACCCGACGGCCGGAGCACTGAAGCTTTCTTT. Translated: CASSPDGRSTEAFF.

The gene calls are TRBV28 and TRBJ2-1; 9 bases fit TRBD2. Germline V lookup: CDR1 MDHEN, CDR2 SYDVKM. V lost 6 bases, J lost 10 bases, and 10 bases stayed unmatched. This CDR3 comprises 14 residues. CDR3 region: CASRSRGGAQEQFF. CDR3 nucleotides: TGTGCCAGCAGGAGCCGCGGGGGGGCACAAGAGCAGTTCTTC.

Points on this clone: The sample has other DNA sequences that encode this CDR3 too. This chain connects TRBV30 to TRBJ2-5; possibly TRBD2 for D (6 bases). Germline V gene lookup returns CDR1 GTSNPN and CDR2 SVGIG (reference sequence). The CDR3 length is 12 residues. Trimming removed 0 bases at V and 5 bases at J, with 7 bases between. CDR3 bases: TGTGCCTGGAGTGTGGGAGGCGAGACCCAGTACTTC. Translated: CAWSVGGETQYF.

This chain links TRBV4-2 with TRBJ2-6; 9 bases line up with TRBD2. The CDR3 totals 19 residues. The V gene end was trimmed by 1 base and the J gene end by 0 bases; junction bases not matched to a gene: 7. The germline gives CDR1 LGHNA, CDR2 YNFKEQ. The CDR3: CASSQGVAGGLSGANVLTF. The CDR3 region has the DNA TGTGCCAGCAGCCAAGGGGTTGCGGGGGGGCTCTCTGGGGCCAACGTCCTGACTTTC.

The table lists this clone with a few counts. The chain uses TRBV18 and TRBJ1-6; a weak D match, TRBD1 (6 bases). Per germline, CDR1 KGHSH and CDR2 LQKENI. The length of the CDR3 is 15 residues. With 4 bases removed from V and 7 bases from J, the gap between germline ends came to 14 bases. CDR3 in amino acids: CASSQQGQSNSPLHF. Here the CDR3 DNA reads TGTGCCAGCTCACAACAGGGTCAATCAAATTCACCCCTCCACTTT.

The chain employs TRBV7-9 and TRBJ2-7, with a tentative D call TRBD1 (6 bases). Looked up from germline, CDR1 is SEHNR and CDR2 is FQNEAQ (reference sequence). The V end lost 5 bases, the J end lost 0 bases, and 14 bases lay between the germline ends. The CDR3 runs to 15 residues. CDR3 amino acids: CASSTRDTGSYEQYF. The CDR3, as DNA: TGTGCCAGCAGCACCCGGGACACCGGCTCCTACGAGCAGTACTTC.

This clone is a singleton in its sample. The chain is built from TRBV9 and TRBJ1-6; D not resolved. From germline, CDR1 is SGDLS and CDR2 YYNGEE. Trimming removed 0 bases at V and 10 bases at J, with 8 bases between. The CDR3 spans 13 residues. CDR3 nucleotides: TGTGCCAGCAGCGTAGCCCCTGTATCACCCCTCCACTTT. It is translated as CASSVAPVSPLHF.

The rearrangement joins TRBV27 to TRBJ2-5; 12 nucleotides agree with TRBD1. From germline, CDR1 is MNHEY and CDR2 SMNVEV (reference sequence). CDR3 size: 16 residues. V shed 5 bases, J shed 3 bases, and the junction held 7 bases outside the gene matches. CDR3 amino acids: CASSRGTGGAEETQYF. In nucleotides, the CDR3 is TGTGCCAGCAGTAGAGGGACAGGGGGCGCAGAAGAGACCCAGTACTTC.

The chain joins TRBV11-2 to TRBJ2-7, with 11 bases aligning to TRBD2. Germline CDR1 and CDR2: SGHAT and FQNNGV. With 6 bases clipped from V and 3 bases from J, the junction kept 4 bases outside the gene matches. The CDR3 contains 14 residues. The chain's CDR3 is CASRKLAGGYEQYF. CDR3 nucleotides: TGTGCCAGCAGAAAGCTAGCGGGGGGCTACGAGCAGTACTTC. Supplemented by reference TRBV11-2 and TRBJ2-7, the full variable domain reads EAGVAQSPRYKIIEKRQSVAFWCNPISGHATLYWYQQILGQGPKLLIQFQNNGVVDDSQLPKDRFSAERLKGVDSTLKIQPAKLEDSAVYLCASRKLAGGYEQYFGPGTRLTVT.